The 20 T cell receptor beta chains reported below all come from one sample, sequenced in a study of CD8+CD57+ T cells in acquired aplastic anemia. Patients selected for sequencing had displayed CD8+CD57+ cell expansion by flow cytometry. Genomic DNA acted as the template from which TCR beta VDJ combination and CDR3 sequence profiling were carried out. TCRdb itself ran the reads through MiXCR, one entry per CDR3 protein. The sample contains about 190,000 distinct CDR3 sequences, under 55% of which appear only once. Sequenced input: sorted CD4+, CD8+, or CD8+CD57+ T cells (not recorded which) from PBMCs. Source of these receptors: a human donor with aplastic anemia.

This clonotype was counted once. A read error may explain this, as a much larger clone is one base away. The chain couples TRBV5-4 to TRBJ1-2; 7 bases align to TRBD1. The germline gives CDR1 SGHNT, CDR2 YYREEE (reference sequence). This CDR3 has 15 residues. The CDR3 spells CAGSFGRGSSYGYTF. The CDR3 DNA follows: TGTGCCGGCAGCTTCGGCAGGGGGAGTAGCTATGGCTACACCTTC. The whole variable domain, remainder taken from reference TRBV5-4 and TRBJ1-2, is ETGVTQSPTHLIKTRGQQVTLRCSSQSGHNTVSWYQQALGQGPQFIFQYYREEENGRGNFPPRFSGLQFPNYSSELNVNALELDDSALYLCAGSFGRGSSYGYTFGSGTRLTVV.

V gene TRBV2 combines with J gene TRBJ1-6; 7 bases map to TRBD1. Per the germline V gene, CDR1 is SNHLY and CDR2 is FYNNEI. CDR3 length: 14 residues. V lost 5 bases, J lost 9 bases, and 7 bases stayed unmatched. The DNA of the CDR3 is TGTGCCAGCAGTCTCCGGGACAGCCCTTCACCCCTCCACTTT. It encodes CASSLRDSPSPLHF.

The chain couples TRBV27 to TRBJ2-7; no reliable D call. From germline, CDR1 is MNHEY and CDR2 SMNVEV (reference sequence). CDR3 length equals 13 residues. Trimming shortened V by 5 bases and J by 6 bases, and 14 bases separated the two germline ends. CDR3: CASSLLRSSEQYF. The CDR3 region has the DNA TGTGCCAGCAGTCTGCTTCGATCCAGCGAGCAGTACTTC.

The CDR3 nucleotides read TGTGCCAGCAGCTTGACGGGAGTGGACTACACCTTC. Translating gives CASSLTGVDYTF. The V and J genes are TRBV7-9 and TRBJ1-2; D gene unclear. V was pared by 3 bases and J by 10 bases, with 12 bases between. The germline V gene encodes CDR1 SEHNR and CDR2 FQNEAQ (reference sequence). This CDR3 is 12 amino acids long. The whole variable domain, remainder taken from reference TRBV7-9 and TRBJ1-2, is DTGVSQNPRHKITKRGQNVTFRCDPISEHNRLYWYRQTLGQGPEFLTYFQNEAQLEKSRLLSDRFSAERPKGSFSTLEIQRTEQGDSAMYLCASSLTGVDYTFGSGTRLTVV.

The chain has TRBV19 and TRBJ1-1, with 8 nucleotides matching TRBD1. In germline, CDR1 is LNHDA, CDR2 SQIVND (reference sequence). The trim removed 11 bases at V and 1 base at J, leaving 9 bases unmatched. The CDR3 covers 14 residues. The DNA for the CDR3 is TGTGCCGGCAGTCGGACAGGGACGAACACTGAAGCTTTCTTT. Encoded protein: CAGSRTGTNTEAFF.

V is TRBV19 and J is TRBJ1-6; D is perhaps TRBD1 (6 bases). Trimming left V 7 bases short and J 7 bases short, with 11 bases between. This CDR3 region has 13 residues. The germline CDR1 and CDR2 sequences are LNHDA and SQIVND (reference sequence). CDR3 sequence: CASTGQSNSPLHF. In DNA, the CDR3 is TGTGCCAGTACTGGACAGTCCAATTCACCCCTCCACTTT.

Points on this clonotype: A clone one base away is much larger, so this may be a read error. The chain carries TRBV19 and TRBJ2-7; no clear D gene. CDR3 size: 15 residues. V lost 7 bases and J lost 7, with 23 bases in between. Germline V gene data show CDR1 as LNHDA and CDR2 as SQIVND (reference sequence). For the CDR3, the DNA is TGTGCCAGTAACGAGCTAAACCTACTCGGCGGTGAGCAGTACTTC. This sequence encodes CASNELNLLGGEQYF.

There are many counts of this clonotype. The chain has TRBV29-1 and TRBJ2-3; 10 nucleotides line up with TRBD2. Germline-derived CDR1 and CDR2 are SQVTM and ANQGSEA. V lost 7 bases and J lost 5; bases outside the gene matches: 15. The CDR3 is 16 amino acids. CDR3 sequence (DNA): TGCAGCGCCGCAGGCCCTAGCGGGAGTTTAGGAGATACGCAGTATTTT. It is translated as CSAAGPSGSLGDTQYF.

The table lists this clonotype with a few counts. The gene calls are TRBV11-2 and TRBJ1-1; 8 bases match TRBD1. Trimming at V came to 5 bases and at J to 5 bases, leaving 13 bases not matched to a gene. Germline values: CDR1 SGHAT, CDR2 FQNNGV. The CDR3 sequence is 16 residues long. This chain's CDR3 is CASSPTPQTGATEAFF. CDR3 DNA sequence: TGTGCCAGCAGCCCTACACCCCAGACAGGGGCGACTGAAGCTTTCTTT.

J is TRBJ2-5 and V is TRBV15; 8 bases agree with TRBD2. The CDR3 consists of 14 residues. The germline V gene has CDR1 LNHNV and CDR2 YYDKDF (reference sequence). J lost 4 bases, V lost 5 bases, and 6 bases had no gene match. The CDR3 reads CATSAGGFGETQYF. CDR3 nucleotide sequence: TGTGCCACCAGCGCGGGGGGCTTTGGAGAGACCCAGTACTTC.

V gene TRBV10-2 combines with J gene TRBJ1-2; the D gene is possibly TRBD1 (5 bases). The CDR3 has 14 residues. CDR1 and CDR2 (germline): WSHSY, SAAADI. Trimming left V 2 bases short and J 6 bases short, with 13 bases between. The CDR3 reads CASSESGTPDGYTF. The CDR3 DNA sequence: TGCGCCAGCAGTGAGAGTGGGACCCCGGATGGCTACACCTTC.

This sequence joins TRBV4-1 and TRBJ2-7; TRBD1 matches at 10 bases. The V and J ends lost 0 bases and 4 bases, in that order; junction bases with no gene match: 3. Germline values: CDR1 MGHRA, CDR2 YSYEKL. The CDR3 has 15 residues. Written as DNA, the CDR3 is TGCGCCAGCAGCCAAGATCGGACAGGGGGGTACGAGCAGTACTTC. Encoded protein: CASSQDRTGGYEQYF.

This clonotype was picked up a small number of times. The chain recombines TRBV10-3 with TRBJ1-1; TRBD1 might be the D (6 bases). The length of the CDR3 is 13 residues. Trimming shortened V by 7 bases and J by 1 base, and 10 bases separated the two germline ends. The V gene's germline CDR1 is ENHRY and CDR2 SYGVKD. The CDR3 is CAIKDRTNTEAFF. The CDR3, as DNA: TGTGCCATCAAGGACAGAACGAACACTGAAGCTTTCTTT.

The chain couples TRBV24-1 to TRBJ2-5; TRBD1 matches 10 bases. V was pared by 2 bases and J by 5 bases, with 10 bases of the junction left unmatched. Per germline, CDR1 KGHDR and CDR2 SFDVKD. CDR3 length equals 17 residues. In DNA form, the CDR3 reads TGTGCCACCAGTGATTCGAAGGACAGGGGGAGGACGGAGACCCAGTACTTC. This sequence encodes CATSDSKDRGRTETQYF.

For this clonotype: Relative to the germline gene, one junction end is altered; a read error may explain this. CDR3 in amino acids: CATSGQQNTGELFF. The CDR3 DNA follows: TGTGCCACCAGTGGACAACAAAACACCGGGGAGCTGTTTTTT. The gene calls are TRBV10-3 and TRBJ2-2, with a tentative D call TRBD1 (5 bases). This CDR3 comprises 14 residues. CDR1 is ENHRY, CDR2 SYGVKD, per germline.

This clonotype has at least ten counts. The rearrangement links TRBV20-1 to TRBJ1-4; TRBD1 matches 7 bases. Trimming took 1 base from V and 4 from J; bases not matched to a gene: 6. The CDR3 length is 15 residues. The V gene's germline CDR1 is DFQATT and CDR2 SNEGSKA (reference sequence). The CDR3 protein is CSARGQGGDNEKLFF. In DNA, the CDR3 is TGCAGTGCTAGAGGACAGGGCGGGGATAATGAAAAACTGTTTTTT.

V is TRBV15 and J is TRBJ2-5; D may be TRBD1 or TRBD2 (5 bases each). The V end was cut by 3 bases, the J end by 5 bases, with 16 bases between. The CDR3 sequence is 15 residues long. Germline V CDR1 and CDR2: LNHNV, YYDKDF (reference sequence). The CDR3 loop is CATSSSGRGEETQYF. CDR3 DNA sequence: TGTGCCACCAGCAGCTCCGGAAGAGGGGAGGAGACCCAGTACTTC.

A single count supports this clonotype. The V and J genes are TRBV19 and TRBJ2-3, with D possibly called TRBD1 or TRBD2 (5 bases each). Trimming removed 4 bases from V and 2 bases from J, with 10 bases in between. The CDR3 is made up of 14 amino acids. CDR1 and CDR2 (germline): LNHDA, SQIVND (reference sequence). The CDR3 here is CASSTGPNTDTQYF. In DNA, the CDR3 is TGTGCCAGTAGTACGGGACCCAACACAGATACGCAGTATTTT.

This chain links TRBV10-2 with TRBJ2-1; the D call may be TRBD1 or TRBD2 (5 bases each). The CDR3 has 16 residues. Per the germline V gene, CDR1 is WSHSY and CDR2 is SAAADI. Trimming took 2 bases from V and 0 from J, leaving 11 bases between them. The CDR3 DNA is TGCGCCAGCAGTGAGCACGGGACCAGCTCCTACAATGAGCAGTTCTTC. Residues: CASSEHGTSSYNEQFF.

This chain links TRBV6-1 with TRBJ1-2; D perhaps matches TRBD1 (5 bases). The CDR3 spans 16 residues. The germline V and J ends were trimmed by 0 bases and 0 bases, with 11 bases remaining between them. From germline, CDR1 is MNHNS and CDR2 SASEGT. The CDR3 spells CASSEALGRPNYGYTF. The DNA of the CDR3 is TGTGCCAGCAGTGAAGCCTTGGGACGGCCTAACTATGGCTACACCTTC.